This TCR beta chain was recorded in a study of immune heterogeneity within non-small cell lung tumors. Findings and limits, study-wide: Within each patient, tumor sites shared identical dominant CDR3 beta clonotypes and also held site-unique high-frequency clones.

The length of the CDR3 is 14 residues. Trimming pared 6 bases from V and 5 bases from J, leaving 17 bases between. Germline V gene data show CDR1 as LGHDT and CDR2 as YNNKEL (reference sequence). For each sample, template was 600 ng of bulk tumor genomic DNA. Several biopsies per primary tumor were taken during surgery, spaced as far apart as possible. Curative surgery was performed on patients who had untreated, newly diagnosed non-small cell lung cancer. Samples were obtained from newly diagnosed non-small cell lung cancer patients who were having surgery with curative intent. This clonotype was picked up many times. The antigen remains undetermined. For the TCR beta CDR3, multiplex PCR with 32 V and 13 J primers performed the amplification. TCRdb reprocessed the multiplex PCR reads with MiXCR, giving one entry per CDR3 protein. The sample carries about 15,000 distinct CDR3 sequences, less than 35% recorded once.

The gene calls are TRBV3-1 and TRBJ2-7; D is possibly TRBD1 (6 bases). The receptor was derived from a man aged 35 to 55 with non-small cell lung cancer. Specimen: lung tumor tissue. The DNA for the CDR3 is TGTGCCAGCAGTCTTCGGGGACAACTCAACGAGCAGTACTTC. Amino acid sequence: CASSLRGQLNEQYF.